A single sample is the source of the 18 T cell receptor beta chains below, sequenced in a study of CD8 T cells in Susac syndrome. A quantity of about 0.5 to 1 ug RNA underwent reverse transcription using random hexamers. TCRdb re-called the immunoSEQ multiplex PCR reads through MiXCR, storing one row per CDR3 protein. The repertoire holds 350,000 to 550,000 distinct CDR3 sequences, around 85% seen once, with 0.09% to 0.15% in the top ten. Material: CD8+ T cells from PBMCs. These receptors were collected from a human donor with multiple sclerosis.

This clonotype was counted once. J is TRBJ2-3 and V is TRBV5-8, with D unresolved. The CDR3 is 13 amino acids. Germline V gene data show CDR1 as SGHTS and CDR2 as YDEGEE. V gave up 0 bases and J gave up 6 bases, with 8 bases separating them. As DNA, the CDR3 is TGTGCCAGCAGCTTGGAAGGCAGCGATACGCAGTATTTT. Amino acid sequence: CASSLEGSDTQYF.

The chain carries TRBV27 and TRBJ2-6; D might be TRBD2 (5 bases). CDR1 is MNHEY, CDR2 SMNVEV, per germline (reference sequence). V lost 7 bases and J lost 4, with 8 bases in between. CDR3 length: 13 amino acids. CDR3 nucleotides: TGTGCCAGCACGGGGTTCGGGGCCAACGTCCTGACTTTC. Its translation: CASTGFGANVLTF.

The V call is TRBV27, the J call TRBJ1-1, with D perhaps matching TRBD1 (6 bases). The length of the CDR3 is 16 residues. Per germline, CDR1 MNHEY and CDR2 SMNVEV (reference sequence). Trimming pared 5 bases from V and 2 bases from J, leaving 18 bases between. The CDR3 loop reads CASSRGSTPTNTEAFF. The CDR3 region has the DNA TGTGCCAGCAGTAGGGGGTCAACCCCGACTAACACTGAAGCTTTCTTT.

The chain is built from TRBV7-6 and TRBJ2-7; D remains ambiguous. The CDR3 loop spans 14 amino acids. V dropped 5 bases and J dropped 4 bases, with 15 bases sitting between them. CDR1 SGHVS and CDR2 FNYEAQ come from the germline V gene. CDR3: CASSPYGLEYEQYF. In DNA, the CDR3 is TGTGCCAGCAGCCCCTACGGGCTAGAGTACGAGCAGTACTTC.

This chain's CDR3 is CASSQAKDPPTGELFF. In nucleotides, the CDR3 is TGTGCCAGCAGCCAAGCCAAAGACCCACCCACCGGGGAGCTGTTTTTT. The chain carries TRBV3-1 and TRBJ2-2, with no clear D. The CDR3 loop spans 16 amino acids. Trimming left V 1 base short and J 4 bases short, with 13 bases between. CDR1 LGHDT and CDR2 YNNKEL come from the germline V gene (reference sequence). The full variable domain, completed using reference TRBV3-1 and TRBJ2-2, is DTAVSQTPKYLVTQMGNDKSIKCEQNLGHDTMYWYKQDSKKFLKIMFSYNNKELIINETVPNRFSPKSPDKAHLNLHINSLELGDSAVYFCASSQAKDPPTGELFFGEGSRLTVL.

This clonotype was seen once. The genes are TRBV29-1 and TRBJ2-3, with a possible D match to TRBD2 (5 bases). V lost 3 bases and J 2 bases, leaving 15 bases between the germline ends. CDR3 length: 15 amino acids. Germline V gene sequence: CDR1 SQVTM, CDR2 ANQGSEA. The CDR3 nucleotides are TGCAGCGTTGAGCCCAGCGGAGGCATCACAGATACGCAGTATTTT. Encoded protein: CSVEPSGGITDTQYF.

This chain uses TRBV7-9 with TRBJ2-6, with D unresolved. V lost 4 bases and J lost 0, with 16 bases in between. CDR3 size: 18 residues. Germline V gene sequence: CDR1 SEHNR, CDR2 FQNEAQ (reference sequence). The CDR3 DNA sequence: TGTGCCAGCAGCTCTACCGGATCGGTTCTCTCTGGGGCCAACGTCCTGACTTTC. As protein: CASSSTGSVLSGANVLTF.

The V call is TRBV7-9, the J call TRBJ2-7; D is possibly TRBD1 (5 bases). The CDR3 length is 13 residues. V lost 4 bases and J 3 bases, leaving 10 bases between the germline ends. Germline V gene data show CDR1 as SEHNR and CDR2 as FQNEAQ (reference sequence). The CDR3 loop reads CASSSKGLYEQYF. The CDR3 DNA follows: TGTGCCAGCAGCTCGAAGGGGCTCTACGAGCAGTACTTC.

This sequence joins TRBV5-1 and TRBJ2-1; D possibly corresponds to TRBD1 (7 bases). The CDR3 has 17 residues. The germline gives CDR1 SGHRS, CDR2 YFSETQ. The V and J ends lost 4 bases and 5 bases respectively, with 22 bases between them. The CDR3 bases are TGCGCCAGCAGCCCAACGCGGGGCCAGGGGGTCAACAATGAGCAGTTCTTC. Translation gives CASSPTRGQGVNNEQFF.

The rearrangement uses TRBV30 and TRBJ2-6; TRBD2 agrees at 9 bases. Germline CDR1 GTSNPN, CDR2 SVGIG (reference sequence). V dropped 5 bases and J dropped 0; count of bases not matched to a gene: 14. CDR3 length equals 19 residues. CDR3 loop: CAWEGPPGLAFSGANVLTF. Written as DNA, the CDR3 is TGTGCCTGGGAAGGGCCGCCGGGACTAGCATTCTCTGGGGCCAACGTCCTGACTTTC.

This chain joins TRBV5-1 and TRBJ1-2, with TRBD1 identical over 8 bases. The CDR3 is 13 amino acids. V was pared by 5 bases and J by 8 bases, with 8 bases of the junction left unmatched. CDR1 and CDR2 (germline): SGHRS, YFSETQ. The CDR3 is CASSLTGAWGYTF. The CDR3 DNA reads as TGCGCCAGCAGTTTGACAGGGGCGTGGGGCTACACCTTC.

The CDR3 spells CASSSTSPSYNEQFF. As DNA, the CDR3 is TGTGCCAGCAGCTCGACTAGCCCTTCCTACAATGAGCAGTTCTTC. This chain joins TRBV7-9 and TRBJ2-1; 7 bases line up with TRBD2. V was clipped by 4 bases and J by 1 base; unmatched bases: 4. Germline assignment: CDR1 SEHNR and CDR2 FQNEAQ (reference sequence). The CDR3 extends over 15 amino acids.

The rearrangement joins TRBV30 to TRBJ2-2; the match to TRBD2 covers 8 bases. The CDR3 sequence is 14 residues long. J gave up 5 bases and V 1 base, and 3 bases lay outside the gene matches. The germline V gene has CDR1 GTSNPN and CDR2 SVGIG (reference sequence). The CDR3 bases are TGTGCCTGGAGTGAGATAGCGGGGACCGGGGAGCTGTTTTTT. The encoded protein is CAWSEIAGTGELFF.

This CDR3 is CASSPRGDELNTEAFF. In nucleotides, the CDR3 is TGTGCCAGCAGTCCCAGGGGGGACGAACTGAACACTGAAGCTTTCTTT. The J gene is TRBJ1-1, the V gene TRBV27; 7 bases are a match to TRBD1. The CDR3 is 16 residues long. V dropped 5 bases and J dropped 0; count of bases not matched to a gene: 9. CDR1 MNHEY and CDR2 SMNVEV come from the germline V gene (reference sequence).

The rearrangement joins TRBV27 to TRBJ1-1; D not certain. CDR3 length equals 13 residues. Trimming left V 3 bases short and J 9 bases short, with 14 bases between. Germline assignment: CDR1 MNHEY and CDR2 SMNVEV (reference sequence). This CDR3 is CASSFIGAVQAFF. The CDR3 DNA is TGTGCCAGCAGTTTCATAGGTGCCGTACAAGCTTTCTTT.

V is TRBV10-2 and J is TRBJ2-7, with D perhaps TRBD1 or TRBD2 (6 bases each). Germline lookup yields CDR1 WSHSY and CDR2 SAAADI. Deletions cut 0 bases from V and 3 bases from J, with 12 bases between. The CDR3 runs to 15 residues. The CDR3 sequence: CASSESKGGYYEQYF. As DNA, the CDR3 is TGCGCCAGCAGTGAGTCGAAGGGGGGATACTACGAGCAGTACTTC.

The rearrangement links TRBV14 to TRBJ2-7; 10 bases are a match to TRBD1. Germline V gene sequence: CDR1 SGHDN, CDR2 FVKESK. The trim removed 3 bases at V and 3 bases at J, leaving 5 bases unmatched. This CDR3 contains 15 residues. CDR3 amino acids: CASSHWDRGFYEQYF. CDR3 nucleotide sequence: TGTGCCAGCAGCCATTGGGACAGGGGTTTCTACGAGCAGTACTTC.

This rearrangement joins TRBV19 to TRBJ1-1, with D hard to call. Germline V gene lookup returns CDR1 LNHDA and CDR2 SQIVND (reference sequence). The CDR3 spans 12 residues. V was shortened by 3 bases and J by 7 bases, with 9 bases between the two germline ends. CDR3 DNA sequence: TGTGCCAGTAGTATGGGGTTCGTTGAAGCTTTCTTT. It yields the protein CASSMGFVEAFF.